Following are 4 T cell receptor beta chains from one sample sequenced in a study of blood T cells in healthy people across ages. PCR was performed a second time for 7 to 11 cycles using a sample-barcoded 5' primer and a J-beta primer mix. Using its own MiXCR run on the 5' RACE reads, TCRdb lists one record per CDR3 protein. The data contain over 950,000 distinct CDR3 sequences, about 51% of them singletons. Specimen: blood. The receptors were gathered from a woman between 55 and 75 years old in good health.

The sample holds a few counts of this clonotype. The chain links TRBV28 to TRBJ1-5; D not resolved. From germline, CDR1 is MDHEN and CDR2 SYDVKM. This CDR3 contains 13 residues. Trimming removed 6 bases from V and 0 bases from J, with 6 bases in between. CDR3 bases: TGTGCCAGCAGACAGAATAGCAATCAGCCCCAGCATTTT. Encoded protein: CASRQNSNQPQHF.

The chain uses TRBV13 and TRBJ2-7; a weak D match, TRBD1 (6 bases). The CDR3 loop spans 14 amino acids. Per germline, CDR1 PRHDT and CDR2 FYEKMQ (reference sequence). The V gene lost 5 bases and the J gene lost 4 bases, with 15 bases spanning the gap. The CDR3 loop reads CASSQTGYVYEQYF. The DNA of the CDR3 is TGTGCCAGCAGCCAAACAGGGTACGTTTACGAGCAGTACTTC.

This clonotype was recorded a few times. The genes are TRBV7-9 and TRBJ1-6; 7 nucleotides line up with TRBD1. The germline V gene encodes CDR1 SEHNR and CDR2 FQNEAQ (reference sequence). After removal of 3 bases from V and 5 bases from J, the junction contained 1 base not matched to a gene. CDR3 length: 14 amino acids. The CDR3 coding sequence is TGTGCCAGCAGCTTGGGGACAGATAATTCACCCCTCCACTTT. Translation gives CASSLGTDNSPLHF.

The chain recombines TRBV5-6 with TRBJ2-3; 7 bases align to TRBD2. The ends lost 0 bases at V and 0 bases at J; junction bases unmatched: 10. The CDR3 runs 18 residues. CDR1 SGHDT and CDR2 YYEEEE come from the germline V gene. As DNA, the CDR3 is TGTGCCAGCAGCTTGGCTGGGGGAGGGCGTTTGAGCACAGATACGCAGTATTTT. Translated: CASSLAGGGRLSTDTQYF.